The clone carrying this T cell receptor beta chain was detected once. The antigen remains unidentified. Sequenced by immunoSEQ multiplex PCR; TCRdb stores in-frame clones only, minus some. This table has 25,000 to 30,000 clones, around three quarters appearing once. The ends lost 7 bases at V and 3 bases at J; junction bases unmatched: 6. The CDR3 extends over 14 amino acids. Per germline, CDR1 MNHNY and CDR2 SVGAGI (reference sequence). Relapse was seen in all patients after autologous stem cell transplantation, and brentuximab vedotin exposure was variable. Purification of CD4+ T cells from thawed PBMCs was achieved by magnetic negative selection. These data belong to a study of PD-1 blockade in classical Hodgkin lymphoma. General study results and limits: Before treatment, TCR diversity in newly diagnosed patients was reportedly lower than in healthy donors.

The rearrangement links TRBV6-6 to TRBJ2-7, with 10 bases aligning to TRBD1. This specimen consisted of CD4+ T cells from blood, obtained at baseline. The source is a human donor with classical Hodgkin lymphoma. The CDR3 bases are TGTGCCAGCACACCGGGACAGGGGAACTACGAGCAGTACTTC. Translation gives CASTPGQGNYEQYF.